This entry concerns a single T cell receptor (beta chain). Sequencing was performed with immunoSEQ multiplex PCR; in TCRdb, only in-frame clones are kept and a portion is missing. The sample includes approximately 50,000 clones, around 83% of them seen just once. These data are taken from a study of OX40 agonist ivuxolimab in advanced cancers. V was cut by 8 bases and J by 1 base, with 9 bases left in between. This CDR3 spans 13 amino acids. Germline V gene sequence: CDR1 LNHNV, CDR2 YYDKDF (reference sequence). V usage is TRBV15 and J usage is TRBJ1-5; D ambiguous. The source material was CD4+ or CD8+ T cells sorted from blood, sampled in a trial of the OX40 agonist ivuxolimab. The TCR comes from an adult with an advanced solid tumor such as melanoma, head and neck, liver or kidney cancer. The chain's CDR3 is CATALGSNQPQHF. Here the CDR3 DNA reads TGTGCCACCGCCCTCGGGAGCAATCAGCCCCAGCATTTT. The full variable domain, in which reference TRBV15 and TRBJ1-5 provide the parts outside the CDR3, is DAMVIQNPRYQVTQFGKPVTLSCSQTLNHNVMYWYQQKSSQAPKLLFHYYDKDFNNEADTPDNFQSRRPNTSFCFLDIRSPGLGDTAMYLCATALGSNQPQHFGDGTRLSIL.